The 9 T cell receptor beta chains reported below all come from one sample, sequenced in a study of CD4 and CD8 cells across lung adenocarcinoma regions. MiXCR was run by TCRdb on the PCR reads, yielding one entry per CDR3 protein. Of around 20,000 distinct CDR3 sequences listed, approximately 50% are singletons. Sequencing was performed on CD8+ T cells from the margin of a lung tumor. These receptors originate from a male donor with lung adenocarcinoma. The CD4 and CD8 labels of this study may be unreliable.

In regard to this clonotype: One junction end does not reproduce the germline sequence, and a read error may be involved. V gene TRBV14 combines with J gene TRBJ2-4; 8 bases align to TRBD1. The CDR3 contains 14 residues. Germline loops: CDR1 SGHDN, CDR2 FVKESK. This CDR3 is CGSRGRWAKNTQYF. CDR3 sequence (DNA): TGTGGCAGCAGGGGGCGGTGGGCCAAAAACACTCAGTACTTC.

This chain joins TRBV4-1 and TRBJ2-2, with TRBD2 as a possible D gene (5 bases). Germline CDR1 MGHRA, CDR2 YSYEKL. The V and J ends lost 0 bases and 2 bases respectively, with 16 bases between them. The CDR3 is 18 residues long. The CDR3 protein is CASSQDGGWGANTGELFF. The DNA for the CDR3 is TGCGCCAGCAGCCAAGATGGTGGGTGGGGAGCTAACACCGGGGAGCTGTTTTTT.

This clonotype was seen only a few times. The chain combines TRBV6-1 with TRBJ2-1; D may be TRBD1 or TRBD2 (5 bases each). CDR1 is MNHNS and CDR2 is SASEGT in the germline V gene. Between the trimmed V and J ends, which lost 4 bases and 7 bases, there was a span of 14 bases. The CDR3 length is 14 residues. The DNA for the CDR3 is TGTGCCAGCAGTGCGAACCCCTGGGGGAATGAGCAGTTCTTC. Amino acid sequence: CASSANPWGNEQFF.

The chain has TRBV6-1 and TRBJ1-1; 10 bases agree with TRBD1. J was trimmed by 10 bases and V by 2 bases; bases with no gene match: 10. Looked up from germline, CDR1 is MNHNS and CDR2 is SASEGT. The length of the CDR3 is 15 residues. In nucleotides, the CDR3 is TGTGCCAGCAGTGAAATCGTGGGACAGGGGAATGTAGCTTTCTTT. It translates to CASSEIVGQGNVAFF.

The rearrangement uses TRBV6-1 and TRBJ2-1; D is possibly TRBD1 (5 bases). The CDR3 is made up of 16 amino acids. The germline CDR1 and CDR2 sequences are MNHNS and SASEGT. Trimming took 5 bases from V and 3 from J, leaving 17 bases between them. CDR3 coding DNA: TGTGCCAGCAGTCCACGTGAGACAGTCATCTACAATGAGCAGTTCTTC. Protein product: CASSPRETVIYNEQFF.

The chain employs TRBV14 and TRBJ2-1; 9 bases are a match to TRBD1. Losses at the gene ends were 4 bases for V and 8 bases for J; bases not matched to a gene: 6. CDR1 SGHDN and CDR2 FVKESK come from the germline V gene. The CDR3 consists of 14 residues. The CDR3 DNA follows: TGTGCCAGCAGCCGAAACAGGGGGCGGGATGAGCAGTTCTTC. Translation gives CASSRNRGRDEQFF.

This clonotype has just a few counts. The rearrangement uses TRBV6-1 and TRBJ2-5; D perhaps matches TRBD2 (6 bases). The CDR3 spans 16 residues. V dropped 2 bases and J dropped 11 bases, with 24 bases sitting between them. The germline CDR1 and CDR2 sequences are MNHNS and SASEGT. CDR3 sequence: CASSETPPAGGGEQYF. DNA for the CDR3: TGTGCCAGCAGTGAAACTCCCCCGGCCGGGGGTGGGGAGCAGTACTTC.

This clonotype occurred a few times. At one of its ends the junction is not consistent with the germline gene, which may arise from a read error. The chain carries TRBV27 and TRBJ2-3, with TRBD2 matching over 12 bases. CDR3 length equals 15 residues. Germline lookup yields CDR1 MNHEY and CDR2 SMNVEV (reference sequence). CDR3 in DNA: TGTGCCAGCAGTTTGACTAGCGGGAGCACAGATATTCAGTACTTT. It codes for CASSLTSGSTDIQYF.

This chain joins TRBV27 and TRBJ2-4, with D hard to call. The V gene's germline CDR1 is MNHEY and CDR2 SMNVEV (reference sequence). The CDR3 consists of 19 residues. Trimming took off 1 base at V and 13 bases at J, with 32 bases between the two ends. For the CDR3, the DNA is TGTGCCAGCAGTTTATTTCAGCTTTCGAGGCCGTGTGCCAAAAACACGCAGTACTTC. It codes for CASSLFQLSRPCAKNTQYF.